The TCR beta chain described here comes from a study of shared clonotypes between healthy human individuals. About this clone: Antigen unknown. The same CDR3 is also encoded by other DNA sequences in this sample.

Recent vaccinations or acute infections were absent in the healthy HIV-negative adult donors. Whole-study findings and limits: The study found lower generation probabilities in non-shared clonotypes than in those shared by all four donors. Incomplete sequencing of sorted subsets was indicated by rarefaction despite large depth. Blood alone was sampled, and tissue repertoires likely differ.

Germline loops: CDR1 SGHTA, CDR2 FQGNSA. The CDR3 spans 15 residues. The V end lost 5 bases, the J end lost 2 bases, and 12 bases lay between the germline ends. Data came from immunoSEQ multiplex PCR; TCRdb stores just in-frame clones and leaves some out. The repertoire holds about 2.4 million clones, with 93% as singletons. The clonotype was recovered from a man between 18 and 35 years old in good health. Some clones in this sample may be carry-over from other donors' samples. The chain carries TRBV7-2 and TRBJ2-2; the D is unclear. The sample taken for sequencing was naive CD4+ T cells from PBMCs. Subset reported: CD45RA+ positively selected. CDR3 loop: CASSRGRENTGELFF. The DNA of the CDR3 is TGTGCCAGCAGCCGAGGACGAGAAAACACCGGGGAGCTGTTTTTT.